Listed below are T cell receptor beta chains from one sample, sequenced in a study of blood T cell repertoires in COVID-19. Clones were sequenced by immunoSEQ multiplex PCR, and TCRdb holds only the in-frame ones, with some missing. The sample shows 300,000 to 400,000 clones, around 87% of them seen only once. The sample comprised peripheral blood. The source of these receptors is a woman in her forties or fifties with active or convalescent COVID-19. Each CDR3 is given with its conserved first and last residue. D genes are given only for firm matches. Part of the rows lack a size; the others show once, few, many or a class for expanded clones.

J	size	D	V	DNA	CDR3
TRBJ1-3	-	-	TRBV3-1/TRBV3-2	TGTGCCAGCAGCCGGAGTTGGGGAGGGAACGGAAACACCATATATTTT	CASSRSWGGNGNTIYF
TRBJ2-7	-	-	TRBV19	TGTGCCAGTAGTATCCCCGGGAACGTCCACGAGCAGTACTTC	CASSIPGNVHEQYF
TRBJ1-2	-	TRBD1	TRBV30	TGTGCCTGGGCCCCAGCCGGGACAGGGGGCGGCTACACCTTC	CAWAPAGTGGGYTF
TRBJ1-3	-	-	TRBV6-5	TGTGCCAGCAGGCGAAAGAAAGGAAACACCATATATTTT	CASRRKKGNTIYF
TRBJ1-5	few	TRBD1	TRBV24-1	TGTGCCACCAGCGCAGCAGGGGGCGGTCAGCCCCAGCATTTT	CATSAAGGGQPQHF
TRBJ1-3	-	TRBD1	TRBV7-2	TGTGCCAGCAGCCCTCAGGGGGGATTAGAAAGAAACACCATATATTTT	CASSPQGGLERNTIYF
TRBJ1-4	-	-	TRBV6-5	TGTGCCAGCAGTTACTCCCGGTTTGTTACTAATGAAAAACTGTTTTTT	CASSYSRFVTNEKLFF
TRBJ1-2	-	TRBD1	TRBV5-4	TGTGCCAGCAGCTTGGCAGGGGGGCCTTATGGCTACACCTTC	CASSLAGGPYGYTF
TRBJ1-4	-	-	TRBV5-1	TGCGCCAGCAGCCCCCAGGGGTTAGGAGAAAAACTGTTTTTT	CASSPQGLGEKLFF
TRBJ2-7	once	-	TRBV29-1	TGCAGCGTTGGTCACAGGGTAGCCGACGAGCAGTACTTC	CSVGHRVADEQYF
TRBJ2-7	-	TRBD1	TRBV3-1/TRBV3-2	TGTGCCAGCAGCCTAGGGGGACAGGGGGGTGAGCAGTACTTC	CASSLGGQGGEQYF
TRBJ2-7	once	-	TRBV7-2	TGTGCCAGCAGCTTCGACAGCTACGAGCAGTACTTC	CASSFDSYEQYF
TRBJ1-1	-	TRBD1	TRBV7-9	TGTGCCACCAAGACAGGGACGAACACTGAAGCTTTCTTT	CATKTGTNTEAFF
TRBJ1-1	-	TRBD1	TRBV27	TGTGCCAGCACAACCGGGACAGGGGGCTTCACTGAAGCTTTCTTT	CASTTGTGGFTEAFF
TRBJ1-2	-	-	TRBV25-1	TGTGCCAGCAGTGAACCCGGGCGGGGCAGCTATGGCTACACCTTC	CASSEPGRGSYGYTF
TRBJ2-5	once	-	TRBV9	TGTGCCAGCAGCTGGGGAGACCACCAAGAGACCCAGTACTTC	CASSWGDHQETQYF
TRBJ2-1	-	TRBD1	TRBV5-1	TGCGCCAGCAGCGGAACAGGGGCTCCCTACAATGAGCAGTTCTTC	CASSGTGAPYNEQFF
TRBJ2-1	-	-	TRBV6-5	TGTGCCAGCACCCAGGGGGGAGTGCAGTTCTTC	CASTQGGVQFF
TRBJ1-2	-	TRBD1	TRBV28	TGTGCCAGCAGTTACAGGGGGTATGGCTACACCTTC	CASSYRGYGYTF
TRBJ2-1	few	TRBD2	TRBV5-1	TGCGCCAGCAGCCGAGCCGGGACTAGCGTAGACAATGAGCAGTTCTTC	CASSRAGTSVDNEQFF
TRBJ1-1	-	-	TRBV30	TGTGCCTGGAGTGTCAGGGCTGAAGCTTTCTTT	CAWSVRAEAFF
TRBJ1-2	-	TRBD1	TRBV27	TGTGCCAGCAGCCCCCGGACAGGGGTTCGTGGAGGCTACACCTTC	CASSPRTGVRGGYTF
TRBJ2-4	-	TRBD2	TRBV7-2	TGTGCCAGCAGCTTAACCCCTGCGGGGGTTGCCAAAAACATTCAGTACTTC	CASSLTPAGVAKNIQYF
TRBJ1-1	-	-	TRBV12-3/TRBV12-4	TGTGCCAGCAGCCTCTATCCCATTGAAGCTTTCTTT	CASSLYPIEAFF
TRBJ2-7	-	TRBD1	TRBV6-1	TGTGCCAGCAGTGCGATTAGGCCCGGGACAGGGGGCGACGAGCAGTACTTC	CASSAIRPGTGGDEQYF
TRBJ2-7	-	-	TRBV6-5	TGTGCCAGCAGCTCCGGACAGTTCTCCTACGAGCAGTACTTC	CASSSGQFSYEQYF
TRBJ2-1	-	TRBD2	TRBV6-1	TGTGCCAGCAGTGAGGGGACTAGCGGGTACAATGAGCAGTTCTTC	CASSEGTSGYNEQFF
TRBJ1-2	-	-	TRBV27	TGTGCCAGCAGTCTCAAGGAGGACTATGGCTACACCTTC	CASSLKEDYGYTF
TRBJ1-4	-	-	TRBV7-2	TGTGCCAGCACCCGTGTCGCAACTAATGAAAAACTGTTTTTT	CASTRVATNEKLFF
TRBJ1-5	few	-	TRBV19	TGTGCCAGTAGTGGAACAGGATCCGGCAATCAGCCCCAGCATTTT	CASSGTGSGNQPQHF
TRBJ2-1	-	-	TRBV27	TGTGCCAGCAGTTTAGCGGGGAGTGAGCAGTTCTTC	CASSLAGSEQFF
TRBJ2-1	-	TRBD1	TRBV13	TGTGCCAGCAGCATTTTCGGGGACAGCCTGAACAATGAGCAGTTCTTC	CASSIFGDSLNNEQFF
TRBJ1-1	-	TRBD1	TRBV7-2	TGTGCCAGCAGCTTAACAGGGGGCACTGAAGCTTTCTTT	CASSLTGGTEAFF
TRBJ2-3	few	-	TRBV6-5	TGTGCCAGCAGTTCTGGGCCCGGCACAGATACGCAGTATTTT	CASSSGPGTDTQYF
TRBJ2-7	-	TRBD2	TRBV11-3	TGTGCCAGCAGCTTTGGAGCGGGAGCCTACGAGCAGTACTTC	CASSFGAGAYEQYF
TRBJ2-7	few	TRBD1	TRBV29-1	TGCAGCGTTGAAGTGGGGGACAGCTCCTACGAGCAGTACTTC	CSVEVGDSSYEQYF
TRBJ2-5	-	TRBD1	TRBV28	TGTGCCAGCAGTTTCGGGGGACAGGGGAAGGAGACCCAGTACTTC	CASSFGGQGKETQYF
TRBJ1-2	-	TRBD1	TRBV28	TGTGCCAGCAGTTCCCCAACAGACAGGGGTGGCTACACCTTC	CASSSPTDRGGYTF
TRBJ2-3	-	-	TRBV28	TGTCCATCCCTCAGGGGCCCCAGCACAGATACGCAGTATTTT	CPSLRGPSTDTQYF
TRBJ1-3	-	-	TRBV15	TGTGCCACCAGCAGAGGGTACGGTCCCTTATCATCCAGGGGAAACACCATATATTTT	CATSRGYGPLSSRGNTIYF
TRBJ2-2	-	-	TRBV6-2/TRBV6-3	TGTGCCAGCAGTGCCGGCAGGTCCCCGAACACCGGGGAGCTGTTTTTT	CASSAGRSPNTGELFF
TRBJ2-7	once	-	TRBV25-1	TGTGCCAGCAGTGAATCCCTCCACGAGCAGTACTTC	CASSESLHEQYF
TRBJ2-1	-	TRBD2	TRBV13	TGTGCCAGCAGCAATCCCGGGACTAGCGGATACAATGAGCAGTTCTTC	CASSNPGTSGYNEQFF
TRBJ2-3	-	TRBD1	TRBV10-2	TGCGCCACCGGGACAGGGGGCACAGATACGCAGTATTTT	CATGTGGTDTQYF
TRBJ1-5	-	-	TRBV28	TGTGCCAGCAGACTCACAGGTATCAATCAGCCCCAGCATTTT	CASRLTGINQPQHF
TRBJ1-2	-	-	TRBV5-5	TGTGCCAGCAGCGTGGGGGCGGAGGGGACCTACACCTTC	CASSVGAEGTYTF
TRBJ1-2	-	TRBD1	TRBV6-5	TGTGCCAGCAGCCGACAGGGATATGGCTACACCTTC	CASSRQGYGYTF
TRBJ2-3	-	TRBD2	TRBV4-2	TGTGCCAGCAGCCAAACCCGAGGGAGGAGCGGGGGGGATCTGGGCACAGATACGCAGTATTTT	CASSQTRGRSGGDLGTDTQYF
TRBJ1-2	-	TRBD1	TRBV7-9	TGTGCCAGCAGCTTCCCAGGGGGCTTGAGTGACTATGGCTACACCTTC	CASSFPGGLSDYGYTF
TRBJ2-1	once	TRBD2	TRBV4-2	TGTGCCAGAAGAACGACTAGCAATATCCCTACAGGCAATGAGCAGTTCTTC	CARRTTSNIPTGNEQFF
TRBJ2-7	-	TRBD1	TRBV19	TGTGCCAGTAGTGATCCCACAGGGGTCCTCTCCTACGAGCAGTACTTC	CASSDPTGVLSYEQYF
TRBJ2-7	-	TRBD2	TRBV27	TGTGCCAGCAGTTTGGTCGGGGGGGCCGCCCGGGACGAGCAGTACTTC	CASSLVGGAARDEQYF
TRBJ2-6	-	TRBD1	TRBV6-6	TGTGCCAGCAGTCGGAAGACAGGGGTCGGTGGGGCCAACGTCCTGACTTTC	CASSRKTGVGGANVLTF
TRBJ1-2	-	TRBD1	TRBV4-1	TGCGCCAGCAGCCAACGCCTCACAGGGGAGTTAGTCTATGGCTACACCTTC	CASSQRLTGELVYGYTF
TRBJ2-5	-	TRBD2	TRBV6-5	TGTGCCAGCAGTTACTCGACTAGCGGGCCGCAAGAGACCCAGTACTTC	CASSYSTSGPQETQYF